A single TCR beta chain is shown here with its context. The antigen this receptor binds is unknown. Per-nucleotide qualities are absent, and no much larger clonotype sits a single base away. The library came from multiplex PCR. TCRdb records Illumina HiSeq 4000 as the sequencer. iRepertoire HTBI primers and Arm-PCR amplification of CDR3 regions were used to construct TCR beta libraries. Before sequencing, the PCR products went through gel purification. The original pipeline was this. A total of 62 TRBV and 14 TRBJ segments were identified across samples and were used for gene usage analysis of CDR3 amino acid clonotypes. COPE and FqMerger were used to merge filtered high-quality paired reads into contigs. Contigs were aligned with BLAST to IMGT TRBV, TRBD and TRBJ reference genes, and CDR3 was defined per IMGT. Any clonotype with a frequency above 0.1% was classified as a highly expanded clone. Shannon entropy was used to measure repertoire diversity, and the Gini coefficient was used to measure V-J evenness. Clonotypes shared by more than one individual were considered public. TCRdb applied fastp at Q25 and MiXCR to the public reads, then kept only in-frame beta chains. Rows merge per CDR3 protein into single entries with the most common DNA and genes. The V and J calls shown here were made by TCRdb, not taken from the authors' results. The sample table contains 400,000 to 500,000 distinct CDR3 sequences; only one count was recorded for approximately 15% of them. 17% of the sample is held by the ten biggest clonotypes.

This specimen belongs to a study of regulatory T cells in long-lasting Graves disease (dated by TCRdb to about 2021). A note on the overall study: Antithyroid drugs had been taken for less than 3 months by newly diagnosed Graves' disease patients. The study took place in China and was registered as a clinical trial. A total of around 35 samples were covered by TCR sequencing, comprising around 13 persistent and around 20 newly diagnosed Graves' disease patients. Persistent Graves' disease patients were compared with newly diagnosed Graves' disease patients by peripheral blood TCR sequencing and RNA sequencing.

The sample's time point label, in plain terms: newly diagnosed GD, antithyroid drugs for less than 3 months. For both TCR sequencing and RNA sequencing, RNA was extracted from PBMCs using TRIzol. Graves' disease was diagnosed according to American Thyroid Association guidelines. Patients were recruited from an endocrinology department in Xi'an, China. Each patient gave about 9.1 milliliters of peripheral blood, collected in an EDTA anticoagulant tube. Ficoll Paque Plus density gradient separation was used to isolate PBMCs, and no further T cell sorting was performed. An Agilent 2100 Bioanalyzer and agarose gel were used to check RNA quality, and a NanoDrop 2000 was used to measure RNA concentration. Findings and caveats that apply to the study as a whole: The authors noted that the small sample size was a limitation that may lower accuracy. Persistent patients shared more public clonotypes among themselves (fewer than 3,000) than newly diagnosed patients did (approximately 970). Compared with newly diagnosed patients, persistent Graves' disease patients had lower TCR Shannon entropy and fewer highly expanded clones, which suggests clonal expansion. Only the TCR beta chain was sequenced and analyzed. The study examined only peripheral blood because the primary lesion, thyroid tissue, could not be accessed.

A further study also used this sample, focusing on T cells in Graves' hyperthyroidism and ophthalmopathy. Drawing on the second study: A patient counted as having stable Graves' hyperthyroidism if no progression to ophthalmopathy occurred over 18 months of follow-up. Hyperthyroidism patients were newly diagnosed, had a disease duration of under 2 months, and were aged 18 to 65 years. Exclusion was applied to patients with uncontrolled infections, other autoimmune diseases, pregnancy or lactation. Diagnoses relied on clinical symptoms, serum thyroxine and TRAb, thyroid ultrasound and orbital computed tomography. A first-round RT-PCR of the TCR CDR3 used the HTBI primer set with the Qiagen OneStep RT-PCR kit. Blood samples also contained most of the expanded thyroid clonotypes (frequency above 0.001), which suggests that blood repertoires may reflect thyroid immune responses. Ophthalmopathy was separated from stable hyperthyroidism by a 13 V-J signature model, with around 88% sensitivity and roughly 81% specificity obtained in cross-validation and 80%/75% obtained in testing. In validation, progression to ophthalmopathy was predicted by the model with roughly 69% sensitivity and around 76% specificity, a median of approximately 6.5 months before onset. TCR V-J signatures able to tell the groups apart were searched for in a discovery cohort of 95 to 100 patients, of whom 40 to 45 had Graves' ophthalmopathy and about 60 had stable Graves' hyperthyroidism. Prospective prediction of ophthalmopathy was tested in an independent validation cohort consisting of 18 hyperthyroidism patients and around 17 patients who later progressed to ophthalmopathy. The 100 or so discovery patients were randomly divided into training and test sets at a 7:3 ratio. In addition, the study compared T-cell repertoires in thyroid tissue and in blood from five or six Graves' hyperthyroidism patients. Once sampling was done, hyperthyroidism patients were given methimazole at a starting dose of 30 mg daily, whereas ophthalmopathy patients were given high-dose intravenous methylprednisolone. The libraries were constructed in a second round of multiplex PCR and then size-selected and purified. The libraries were sequenced on an Illumina HiSeq2000 using paired-end 100 bp reads. SOAPnuke was used to process the raw data, removing reads that contained adapters or uncalled bases, had a mean Phred below 15, or lacked an exact match to the constant primer or identifier. COPE v1.2.5 was used to merge high-quality paired reads, and clonotypes were defined as unique nucleotide sequences. MiTCR v1.1 was used to align clonotypes to the IMGT TRBV, TRBD and TRBJ reference segments. The analysis included only V-J combinations with a frequency above 0.0001, which together covered about 99% of the repertoires. The TCS score was defined as the ratio of F50 (clonal expansion) to E x V (chaos), calculated using BLOSUM62-based TCRdist between CDR3 peptides within each V-J. Welch's t-statistics and random forest reduced around 550 V-J features to some 14, which were used in a naive Bayes classifier (R e1071). Sample size was not statistically predetermined, and investigators were not blinded to group allocation. The paper describes TCR Vbeta CDR3 sequencing of around 130 peripheral blood samples, made up of about 40 ophthalmopathy patients, 70 to 75 hyperthyroidism patients and some 17 progressor patients.

This sequence originates from a woman between 45 and 65 years old with Graves disease. Donor details come from another sample of the same person, matched by shared clones. The sequencing used peripheral blood mononuclear cells (PBMCs), collected at new diagnosis, from a patient treated with antithyroid drugs.

The CDR3 protein: CASSQDLTGEAFF. Here is the DNA: TGTGCCAGCAGCCAAGATTTGACAGGGGAAGCTTTCTTT. The rearranged chain carries TRBV4-2 and TRBJ1-1; TRBD1 aligns with 7 central bases. Trimming takes 0 bases off V and 8 bases off J; junction bases not matched to a gene: 3. Including cysteine and phenylalanine, the CDR3 has 13 amino acids. The read is trimmed to its CDR3 DNA, 39 bases read in frame from base 1. Sequences LGHNA (CDR1) and YNFKEQ (CDR2) are obtained from the germline V gene.